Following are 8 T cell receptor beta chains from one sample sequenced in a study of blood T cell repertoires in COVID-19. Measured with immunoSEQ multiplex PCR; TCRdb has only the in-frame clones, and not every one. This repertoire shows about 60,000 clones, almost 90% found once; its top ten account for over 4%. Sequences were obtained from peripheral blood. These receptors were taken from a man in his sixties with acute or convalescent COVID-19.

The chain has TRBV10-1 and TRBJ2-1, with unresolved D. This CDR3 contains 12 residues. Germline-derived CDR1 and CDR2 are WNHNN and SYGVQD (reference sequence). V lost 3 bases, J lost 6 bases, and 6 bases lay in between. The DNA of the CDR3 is TGCGCCAGCAGTGATCCGGTCAATGAGCAGTTCTTC. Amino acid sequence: CASSDPVNEQFF.

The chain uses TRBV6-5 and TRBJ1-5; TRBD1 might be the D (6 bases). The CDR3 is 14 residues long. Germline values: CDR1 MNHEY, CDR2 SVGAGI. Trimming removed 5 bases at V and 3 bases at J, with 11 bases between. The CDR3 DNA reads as TGTGCCAGCAGTCCCCGACAGGACAATCAGCCCCAGCATTTT. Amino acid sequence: CASSPRQDNQPQHF.

CDR3 protein: CASSRRGRELFF. DNA for the CDR3: TGTGCCAGCAGCCGACGTGGGCGGGAGCTGTTTTTT. The chain links TRBV7-2 to TRBJ2-2; unclear D gene. The V gene lost 5 bases and the J gene lost 9 bases, with 10 bases spanning the gap. The germline gives CDR1 SGHTA, CDR2 FQGNSA. The CDR3 totals 12 residues.

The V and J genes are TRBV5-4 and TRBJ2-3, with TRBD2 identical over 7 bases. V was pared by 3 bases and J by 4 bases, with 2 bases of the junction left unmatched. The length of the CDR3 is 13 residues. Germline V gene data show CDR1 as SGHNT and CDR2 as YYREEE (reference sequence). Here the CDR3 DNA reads TGTGCCAGCAGCTATCGGGAGGCAGATACGCAGTATTTT. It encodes CASSYREADTQYF. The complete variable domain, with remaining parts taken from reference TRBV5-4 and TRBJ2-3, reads ETGVTQSPTHLIKTRGQQVTLRCSSQSGHNTVSWYQQALGQGPQFIFQYYREEENGRGNFPPRFSGLQFPNYSSELNVNALELDDSALYLCASSYREADTQYFGPGTRLTVL.

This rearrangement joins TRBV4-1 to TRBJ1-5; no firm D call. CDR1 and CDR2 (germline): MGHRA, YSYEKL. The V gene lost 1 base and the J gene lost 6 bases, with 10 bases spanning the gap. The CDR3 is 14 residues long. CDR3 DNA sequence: TGCGCCAGCAGCCAAGTGGCCGGGGTTCAGCCCCAGCATTTT. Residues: CASSQVAGVQPQHF.

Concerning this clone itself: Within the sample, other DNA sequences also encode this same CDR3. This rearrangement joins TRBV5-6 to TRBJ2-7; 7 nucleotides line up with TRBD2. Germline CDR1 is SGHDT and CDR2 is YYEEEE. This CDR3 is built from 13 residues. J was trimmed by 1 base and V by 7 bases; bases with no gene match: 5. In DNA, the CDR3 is TGTGCCAGCTTCTCGGGGGGTTCCTACGAGCAGTACTTC. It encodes CASFSGGSYEQYF.

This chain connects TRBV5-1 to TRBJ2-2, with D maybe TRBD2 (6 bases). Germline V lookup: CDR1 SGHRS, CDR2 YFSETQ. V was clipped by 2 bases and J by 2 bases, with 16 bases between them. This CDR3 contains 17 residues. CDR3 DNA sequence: TGCGCCAGCAGCTTCGCCCCCCTGGGGGGTAACACCGGGGAGCTGTTTTTT. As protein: CASSFAPLGGNTGELFF. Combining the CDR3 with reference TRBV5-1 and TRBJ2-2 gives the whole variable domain KAGVTQTPRYLIKTRGQQVTLSCSPISGHRSVSWYQQTPGQGLQFLFEYFSETQRNKGNFPGRFSGRQFSNSRSEMNVSTLELGDSALYLCASSFAPLGGNTGELFFGEGSRLTVL.

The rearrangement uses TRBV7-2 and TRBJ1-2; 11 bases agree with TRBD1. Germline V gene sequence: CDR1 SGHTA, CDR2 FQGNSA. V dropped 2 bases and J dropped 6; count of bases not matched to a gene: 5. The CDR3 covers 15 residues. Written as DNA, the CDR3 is TGTGCCAGCAGCTTACTCCGGGACAGGGGGAATGGCTACACCTTC. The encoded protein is CASSLLRDRGNGYTF.